This entry lists 24 T cell receptor beta chains sequenced from one sample in a study of shared clonotypes between healthy human individuals. Data came from immunoSEQ multiplex PCR; TCRdb stores just in-frame clones and leaves some out. The data hold hundreds of thousands of clones, with roughly 77% observed a single time. Sequencing was carried out using PBMCs. The receptors come from a woman in her thirties or forties in good health. Some clones in this sample may be carry-over from other donors' samples.

This clone was seen a single time. The V call is TRBV5-1, the J call TRBJ1-2; D is uncertain. Germline CDR1 is SGHRS and CDR2 is YFSETQ. The CDR3 loop spans 15 amino acids. The V end was cut by 0 bases, the J end by 7 bases, with 16 bases between. The CDR3 region is CASSLELADRSGYTF. The CDR3 nucleotides read TGCGCCAGCAGCTTGGAACTGGCGGATCGGAGTGGCTACACCTTC.

The chain joins TRBV28 to TRBJ1-2; 9 bases map to TRBD1. J lost 7 bases, V lost 2 bases, and 14 bases had no gene match. Germline CDR1 MDHEN, CDR2 SYDVKM. The CDR3 loop spans 17 amino acids. The CDR3: CASSLTLTGGMSGGYTF. The DNA of the CDR3 is TGTGCCAGCAGTTTAACCCTGACAGGGGGGATGAGTGGTGGCTACACCTTC.

This chain uses TRBV4-1 with TRBJ1-3; D possibly corresponds to TRBD1 (6 bases). Germline V gene lookup returns CDR1 MGHRA and CDR2 YSYEKL. CDR3 length: 17 amino acids. Trimming left V 0 bases short and J 4 bases short, with 16 bases between. Written as DNA, the CDR3 is TGCGCCAGCAGCCAAGAGGCGGCGGGGGCGCAAGGAAACACCATATATTTT. Encoded protein: CASSQEAAGAQGNTIYF.

This clone was seen just once. Within the sample, other DNA sequences also encode this same CDR3. The J gene is TRBJ2-1, the V gene TRBV4-1; 16 positions agree with TRBD2. Germline trimming cut 5 bases from V and 1 base from J; bases unmatched to any gene: 5. Germline V lookup: CDR1 MGHRA, CDR2 YSYEKL. This CDR3 region has 18 residues. The CDR3 DNA follows: TGCGCCAGCAGCAGGGGACTAGCGGGAGGGGTTTCCTACAATGAGCAGTTCTTC. Encoded protein: CASSRGLAGGVSYNEQFF.

This chain uses TRBV7-2 with TRBJ2-1; 8 nucleotides align to TRBD2. Germline CDR1 SGHTA, CDR2 FQGNSA. The trim removed 3 bases at V and 2 bases at J, leaving 0 bases unmatched. This CDR3 has 14 amino acids. CDR3 in amino acids: CASSFSGAYNEQFF. CDR3 coding DNA: TGTGCCAGCAGCTTTAGCGGGGCCTACAATGAGCAGTTCTTC.

V gene TRBV28 combines with J gene TRBJ1-2; 7 nucleotides agree with TRBD1. The CDR3 runs to 13 residues. V dropped 5 bases and J dropped 7; count of bases not matched to a gene: 7. CDR1 is MDHEN and CDR2 is SYDVKM in the germline V gene. The CDR3 region is CASSTGQLSGYTF. The CDR3, as DNA: TGTGCCAGCAGTACGGGACAGCTCTCTGGCTACACCTTC.

This clone was counted only a few times. In DNA, the CDR3 is TGTGCCAGCAGTATACCTAGCGGGAGGAACGAGCAGTACTTC. Its translation: CASSIPSGRNEQYF. The chain carries TRBV28 and TRBJ2-7, with TRBD2 matching over 11 bases. Looked up from germline, CDR1 is MDHEN and CDR2 is SYDVKM. This CDR3 spans 14 amino acids. With 5 bases clipped from V and 5 bases from J, the junction kept 5 bases outside the gene matches.

This clone was detected only once. This chain joins TRBV7-8 and TRBJ1-2; TRBD1 matches at 7 bases. The CDR3 length is 14 residues. The V gene end was trimmed by 5 bases and the J gene end by 4 bases; junction bases not matched to a gene: 7. Looked up from germline, CDR1 is SGHVS and CDR2 is FQNEAQ. The CDR3: CASSPLTGLYGYTF. Written as DNA, the CDR3 is TGTGCCAGCAGCCCCCTGACAGGGCTCTATGGCTACACCTTC. The complete variable domain, with remaining parts taken from reference TRBV7-8 and TRBJ1-2, reads GAGVSQSPRYKVAKRGQDVALRCDPISGHVSLFWYQQALGQGPEFLTYFQNEAQLDKSGLPSDRFFAERPEGSVSTLKIQRTQQEDSAVYLCASSPLTGLYGYTFGSGTRLTVV.

The chain is built from TRBV27 and TRBJ2-7; D remains unclear. The CDR3 contains 16 residues. Germline V gene data show CDR1 as MNHEY and CDR2 as SMNVEV (reference sequence). V was pared by 4 bases and J by 1 base, with 17 bases between. In nucleotides, the CDR3 is TGTGCCAGCAGTTCCCGGATCCTTCTGGGGTCCTACGAGCAGTACTTC. This gives the protein CASSSRILLGSYEQYF.

The rearrangement links TRBV7-5 to TRBJ2-2. TRBV7-5 is given as a pseudogene. The CDR3 is 17 amino acids. The CDR3: CVRSLGDSGDTAGELFF. CDR3 nucleotides: TGTGTCAGAAGCCTAGGGGATTCGGGTGATACGGCCGGGGAGCTGTTTTTT.

This chain connects TRBV19 to TRBJ2-1; D possibly corresponds to TRBD2 (6 bases). V lost 4 bases and J 9 bases, leaving 16 bases between the germline ends. The CDR3 is 14 amino acids. The V gene's germline CDR1 is LNHDA and CDR2 SQIVND (reference sequence). CDR3 sequence: CASSRGVSHPEQFF. The CDR3 DNA follows: TGTGCCAGTAGTAGGGGGGTGAGTCACCCTGAGCAGTTCTTC.

This chain joins TRBV5-6 and TRBJ2-7; no reliable D call. Trimming cost V 0 bases and J 1 base, with 8 bases left between them. Per germline, CDR1 SGHDT and CDR2 YYEEEE. CDR3 length: 14 residues. The DNA of the CDR3 is TGTGCCAGCAGCTTGGACCGGCGGTCCTACGAGCAGTACTTC. Protein: CASSLDRRSYEQYF.

The DNA for the CDR3 is TGCGCCAGCAGCTTGGTAGCGGGGGCGTCGAGCTCCTACAATGAGCAGTTCTTC. Translated: CASSLVAGASSSYNEQFF. The chain recombines TRBV5-1 with TRBJ2-1; 9 bases map to TRBD2. This CDR3 is 18 amino acids long. V shed 0 bases, J shed 0 bases, and the junction held 7 bases outside the gene matches. Per germline, CDR1 SGHRS and CDR2 YFSETQ.

This chain joins TRBV7-2 and TRBJ2-4; 10 nucleotides align to TRBD2. Germline CDR1 is SGHTA and CDR2 is FQGNSA. The ends lost 5 bases at V and 6 bases at J; junction bases unmatched: 10. This CDR3 has 16 amino acids. CDR3 nucleotides: TGTGCCAGCAGCCCCGCCCCAGCGGGAGGGTTAAACATTCAGTACTTC. Encoded protein: CASSPAPAGGLNIQYF.

The J gene is TRBJ2-7, the V gene TRBV28; 10 bases are a match to TRBD1. The junction had 8 bases not matched to a gene; V was cut back by 6 bases and J by 12 bases. Germline assignment: CDR1 MDHEN and CDR2 SYDVKM. The CDR3 loop spans 12 amino acids. The CDR3 DNA follows: TGTGCCAGCAGCTTCATGGACAGGGGGTGGTACTTC. As protein: CASSFMDRGWYF.

This clone was observed many times. The V call is TRBV7-2, the J call TRBJ2-3, with 7 bases matching TRBD2. Germline CDR1 SGHTA, CDR2 FQGNSA. J lost 4 bases, V lost 3 bases, and 7 bases had no gene match. This CDR3 spans 15 amino acids. CDR3 sequence: CASSFWGGSPDTQYF. The CDR3 nucleotides read TGTGCCAGCAGCTTTTGGGGGGGTTCTCCAGATACGCAGTATTTT.

The chain has TRBV12-2 and TRBJ2-3. TRBV12-2 is listed as a pseudogene. The CDR3 has 14 amino acids. The CDR3 sequence: CASRSVRQADTQYF. The CDR3 nucleotides read TGTGCAAGTCGCTCGGTACGGCAAGCAGATACGCAGTATTTT.

The chain joins TRBV6-5 to TRBJ2-1; 11 bases map to TRBD2. Trimming cost V 7 bases and J 10 bases; bases outside gene matches: 9. CDR1 is MNHEY and CDR2 is SVGAGI in the germline V gene. CDR3 length: 14 amino acids. CDR3 sequence reads: CASKPGTSGKEQFF. The CDR3 nucleotides are TGTGCCAGCAAACCCGGGACTAGCGGTAAAGAGCAGTTCTTC.

This clone came up a few times. The V and J genes are TRBV11-2 and TRBJ2-1; D remains ambiguous. The CDR3 totals 14 residues. The germline V and J ends were trimmed by 0 bases and 5 bases, with 8 bases remaining between them. CDR1 is SGHAT, CDR2 FQNNGV, per germline. CDR3 sequence reads: CASSLDPLHNEQFF. DNA of the CDR3: TGTGCCAGCAGCTTAGACCCCCTCCACAATGAGCAGTTCTTC.

The chain couples TRBV10-3 to TRBJ2-1, with 10 bases lining up with TRBD2. Germline-derived CDR1 and CDR2 are ENHRY and SYGVKD. The ends lost 10 bases at V and 5 bases at J; junction bases unmatched: 8. This CDR3 spans 14 amino acids. For the CDR3, the DNA is TGTGCCACGACCCCCAGCGGGAGGGACAATGAGCAGTTCTTC. It encodes CATTPSGRDNEQFF.

This clone was detected ten times or more. This chain uses TRBV27 with TRBJ2-2, with D perhaps assigned TRBD1 or TRBD2 (5 bases each). Germline V gene sequence: CDR1 MNHEY, CDR2 SMNVEV (reference sequence). The CDR3 loop spans 14 amino acids. Trimming removed 6 bases from V and 1 base from J, with 9 bases in between. The CDR3 bases are TGTGCCAGCAGACTGGGACGGAACACCGGGGAGCTGTTTTTT. Translated: CASRLGRNTGELFF.

In this sample, this clone turned up many times. The rearrangement joins TRBV23-1 to TRBJ2-3, with 10 bases lining up with TRBD2. TRBV23-1 is an ORF; its function is uncertain. The CDR3 sequence is 21 residues long. The J segment lost 0 bases and the V segment lost 3 bases, leaving 18 bases of the junction unmatched. This CDR3 is CASSHVPTSGVPHPSTDTQYF. For the CDR3, the DNA is TGCGCCAGCAGTCACGTCCCCACTAGCGGGGTACCCCATCCCAGCACAGATACGCAGTATTTT.

The sample holds a few counts of this clone. V usage is TRBV13 and J usage is TRBJ1-2; D remains ambiguous. Germline V gene data show CDR1 as PRHDT and CDR2 as FYEKMQ (reference sequence). The CDR3 has 13 amino acids. V was pared by 3 bases and J by 4 bases, with 9 bases between. The CDR3: CASSLVVTYGYTF. In DNA, the CDR3 is TGTGCCAGCAGCTTGGTAGTGACCTATGGCTACACCTTC.

V and J are TRBV5-1 and TRBJ2-3; 8 bases match TRBD2. Per germline, CDR1 SGHRS and CDR2 YFSETQ. CDR3 size: 15 residues. J was trimmed by 2 bases and V by 4 bases; bases with no gene match: 6. For the CDR3, the DNA is TGCGCCAGCAGCACGACTAGCGACTACACAGATACGCAGTATTTT. Protein product: CASSTTSDYTDTQYF.